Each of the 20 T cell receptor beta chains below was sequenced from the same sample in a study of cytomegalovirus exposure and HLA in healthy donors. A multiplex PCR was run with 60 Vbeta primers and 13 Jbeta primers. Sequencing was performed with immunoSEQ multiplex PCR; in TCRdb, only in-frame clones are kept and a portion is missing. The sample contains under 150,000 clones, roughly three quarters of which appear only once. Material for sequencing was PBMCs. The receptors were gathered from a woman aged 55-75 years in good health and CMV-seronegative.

CDR3 region: CASSIGGQGVAKNIQYF. For the CDR3, the DNA is TGTGCCAGTAGTATAGGAGGACAGGGGGTGGCCAAAAACATTCAGTACTTC. The chain uses TRBV19 and TRBJ2-4; 10 positions match TRBD1. Germline trimming cut 1 base from V and 1 base from J; bases unmatched to any gene: 4. Germline V CDR1 and CDR2: LNHDA, SQIVND (reference sequence). This CDR3 spans 17 amino acids. Based on the CDR3 plus reference TRBV19 and TRBJ2-4, the full variable domain is DGGITQSPKYLFRKEGQNVTLSCEQNLNHDAMYWYRQDPGQGLRLIYYSQIVNDFQKGDIAEGYSVSREKKESFPLTVTSAQKNPTAFYLCASSIGGQGVAKNIQYFGAGTRLSVL.

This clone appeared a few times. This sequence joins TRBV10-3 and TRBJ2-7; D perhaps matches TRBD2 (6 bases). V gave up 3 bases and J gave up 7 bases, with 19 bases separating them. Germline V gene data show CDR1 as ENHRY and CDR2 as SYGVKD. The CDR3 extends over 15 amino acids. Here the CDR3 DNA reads TGTGCCATCAGTGAAGTGGAGGGCGGTAGACCAGAGCAGTACTTC. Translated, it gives CAISEVEGGRPEQYF.

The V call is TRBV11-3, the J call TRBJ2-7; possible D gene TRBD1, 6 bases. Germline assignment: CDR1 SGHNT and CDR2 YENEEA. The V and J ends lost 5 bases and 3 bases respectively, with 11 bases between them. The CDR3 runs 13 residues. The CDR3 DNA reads TGTGCCAGCAGCCAAGGACAGAGCTACGAGCAGTACTTC. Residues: CASSQGQSYEQYF.

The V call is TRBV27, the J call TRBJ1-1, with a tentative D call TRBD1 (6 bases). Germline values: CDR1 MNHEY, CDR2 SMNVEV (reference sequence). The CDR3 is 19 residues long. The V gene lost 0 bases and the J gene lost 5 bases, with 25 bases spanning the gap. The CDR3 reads CASSLSGHGTYKRTTEAFF. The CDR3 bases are TGTGCCAGCAGTTTATCGGGCCACGGGACATATAAGAGGACGACTGAAGCTTTCTTT.

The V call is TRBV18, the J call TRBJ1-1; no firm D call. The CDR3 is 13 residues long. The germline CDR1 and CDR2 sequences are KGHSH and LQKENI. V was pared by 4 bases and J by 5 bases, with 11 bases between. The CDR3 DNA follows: TGTGCCAGCTCACTCGGAGGCGTGACTGAAGCTTTCTTT. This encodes CASSLGGVTEAFF.

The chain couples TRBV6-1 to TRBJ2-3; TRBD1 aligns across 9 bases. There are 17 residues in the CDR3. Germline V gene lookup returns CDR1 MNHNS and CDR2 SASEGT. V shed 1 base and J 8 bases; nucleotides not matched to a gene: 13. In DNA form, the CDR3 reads TGTGCCAGCAGTGAAGTTTGGGGGGACAGGGTTACGTCTACGCAGTATTTT. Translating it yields CASSEVWGDRVTSTQYF.

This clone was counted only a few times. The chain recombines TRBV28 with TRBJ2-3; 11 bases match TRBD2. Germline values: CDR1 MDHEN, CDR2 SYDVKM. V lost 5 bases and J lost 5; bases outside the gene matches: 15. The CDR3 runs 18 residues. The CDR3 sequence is CASSPSLLAGGIGDTQYF. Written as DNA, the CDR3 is TGTGCCAGCAGTCCATCCCTATTAGCGGGGGGGATAGGAGATACGCAGTATTTT.

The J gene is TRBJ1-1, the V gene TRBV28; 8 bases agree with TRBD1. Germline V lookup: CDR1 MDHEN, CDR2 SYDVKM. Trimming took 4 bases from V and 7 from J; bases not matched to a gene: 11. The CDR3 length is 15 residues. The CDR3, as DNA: TGTGCCAGCAGTTCCGGACAGGGCGGGTTTGGTGAAGCTTTCTTT. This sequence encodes CASSSGQGGFGEAFF.

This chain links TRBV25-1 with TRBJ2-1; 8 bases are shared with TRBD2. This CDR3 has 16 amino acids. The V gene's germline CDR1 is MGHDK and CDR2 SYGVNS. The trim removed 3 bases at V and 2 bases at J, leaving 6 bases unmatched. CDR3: CASSEFSGGTYNEQFF. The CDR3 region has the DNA TGTGCCAGCAGTGAGTTCAGCGGGGGTACCTACAATGAGCAGTTCTTC.

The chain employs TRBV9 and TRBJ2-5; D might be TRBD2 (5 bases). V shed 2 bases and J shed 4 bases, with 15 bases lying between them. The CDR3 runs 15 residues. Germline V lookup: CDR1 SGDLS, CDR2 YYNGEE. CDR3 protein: CASSVVPTGLETQYF. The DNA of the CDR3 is TGTGCCAGCAGCGTTGTCCCGACGGGATTAGAGACCCAGTACTTC.

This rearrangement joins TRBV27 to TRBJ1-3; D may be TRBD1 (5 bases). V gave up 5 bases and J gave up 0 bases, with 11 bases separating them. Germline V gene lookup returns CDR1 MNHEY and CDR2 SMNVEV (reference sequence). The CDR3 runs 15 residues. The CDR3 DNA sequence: TGTGCCAGCAGTGTCCAGGGAAGCTCTGGAAACACCATATATTTT. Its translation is CASSVQGSSGNTIYF.

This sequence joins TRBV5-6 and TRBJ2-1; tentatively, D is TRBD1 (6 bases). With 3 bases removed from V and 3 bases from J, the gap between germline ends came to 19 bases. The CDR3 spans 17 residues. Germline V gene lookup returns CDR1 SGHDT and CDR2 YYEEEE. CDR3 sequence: CASSSVLLKDSYNEQFF. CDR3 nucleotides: TGTGCCAGCAGCTCCGTTCTCCTGAAGGACAGCTACAATGAGCAGTTCTTC.

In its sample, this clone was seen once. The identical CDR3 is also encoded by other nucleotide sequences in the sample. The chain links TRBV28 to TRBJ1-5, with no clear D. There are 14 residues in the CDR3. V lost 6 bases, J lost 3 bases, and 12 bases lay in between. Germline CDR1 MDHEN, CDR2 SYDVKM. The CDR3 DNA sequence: TGTGCCAGCAGCCTACCACCGATCAATCAGCCCCAGCATTTT. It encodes CASSLPPINQPQHF.

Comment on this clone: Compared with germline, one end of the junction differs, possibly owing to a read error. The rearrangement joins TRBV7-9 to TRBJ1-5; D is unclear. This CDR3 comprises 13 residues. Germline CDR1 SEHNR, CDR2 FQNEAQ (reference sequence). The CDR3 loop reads CSSSYFQNQPQHF. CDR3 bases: TGTTCCAGCAGCTATTTCCAGAATCAGCCCCAGCATTTT.

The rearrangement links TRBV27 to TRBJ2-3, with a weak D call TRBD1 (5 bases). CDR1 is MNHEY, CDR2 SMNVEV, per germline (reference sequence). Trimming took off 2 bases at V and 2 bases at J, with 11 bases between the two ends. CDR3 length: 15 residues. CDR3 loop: CASSLGWGLTDTQYF. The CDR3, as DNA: TGTGCCAGCAGTTTAGGCTGGGGCCTCACAGATACGCAGTATTTT.

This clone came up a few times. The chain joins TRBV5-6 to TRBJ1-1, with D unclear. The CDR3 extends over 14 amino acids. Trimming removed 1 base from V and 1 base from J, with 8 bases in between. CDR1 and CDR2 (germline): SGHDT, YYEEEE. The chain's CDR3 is CASSLNFGNTEAFF. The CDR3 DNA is TGTGCCAGCAGCTTGAATTTCGGGAACACTGAAGCTTTCTTT.

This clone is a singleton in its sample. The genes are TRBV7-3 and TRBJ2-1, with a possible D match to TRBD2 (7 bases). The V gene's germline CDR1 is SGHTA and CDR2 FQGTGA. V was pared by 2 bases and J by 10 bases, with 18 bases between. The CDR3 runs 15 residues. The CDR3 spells CASSLLRGPLIEQFF. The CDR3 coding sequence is TGTGCCAGCAGCTTACTGCGGGGGCCTTTGATCGAGCAGTTCTTC.

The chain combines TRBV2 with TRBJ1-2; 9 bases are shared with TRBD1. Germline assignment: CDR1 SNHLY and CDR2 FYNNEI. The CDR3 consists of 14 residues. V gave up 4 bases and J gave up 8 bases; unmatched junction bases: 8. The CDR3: CASSVTGQGFGYTF. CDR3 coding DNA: TGTGCCAGCAGTGTTACGGGACAGGGTTTCGGCTACACCTTC.

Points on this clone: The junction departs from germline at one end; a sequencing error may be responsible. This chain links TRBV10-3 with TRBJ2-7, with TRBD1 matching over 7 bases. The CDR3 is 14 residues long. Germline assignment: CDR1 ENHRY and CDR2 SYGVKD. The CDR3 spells CAIGESGQTYEQYF. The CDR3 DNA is TGTGCCATCGGTGAGTCGGGACAGACCTACGAGCAGTACTTC.

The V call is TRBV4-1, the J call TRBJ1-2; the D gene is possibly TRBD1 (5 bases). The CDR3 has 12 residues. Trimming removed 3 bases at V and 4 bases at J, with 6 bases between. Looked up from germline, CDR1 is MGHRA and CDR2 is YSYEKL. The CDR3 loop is CASSQTAYGYTF. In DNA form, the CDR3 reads TGCGCCAGCAGCCAGACAGCCTATGGCTACACCTTC.